This passage covers 15 T cell receptor beta chains from one sample sequenced in a study of T cell changes during pregnancy in multiple sclerosis. Here immunoSEQ multiplex PCR was the method, and the copy in TCRdb shows in-frame clones only, minus some. The sample has 100,000 or so clones; approximately 90% are singletons. This specimen was peripheral blood, taken in the second trimester of pregnancy. The receptor source for this set is a female donor with multiple sclerosis, enrolled in a pregnancy study.

The chain recombines TRBV5-1 with TRBJ1-6; D is perhaps TRBD1 (5 bases). The ends were cut back, 4 bases at V and 6 bases at J, with 14 bases in the middle. CDR3 size: 15 residues. Looked up from germline, CDR1 is SGHRS and CDR2 is YFSETQ. The CDR3 reads CASSPSRGSNSPLHF. DNA for the CDR3: TGCGCCAGCAGCCCGTCGCGGGGGAGTAATTCACCCCTCCACTTT.

The chain couples TRBV2 to TRBJ1-3; D is perhaps TRBD1 (6 bases). V was shortened by 3 bases and J by 0 bases, with 9 bases between the two germline ends. This CDR3 contains 15 residues. Germline lookup yields CDR1 SNHLY and CDR2 FYNNEI. The CDR3 reads CASSETGASGNTIYF. The CDR3 bases are TGTGCCAGCAGTGAGACAGGAGCCTCTGGAAACACCATATATTTT.

V is TRBV5-1 and J is TRBJ2-7; 11 bases are shared with TRBD1. The CDR3 is 15 amino acids. J lost 7 bases, V lost 10 bases, and 16 bases had no gene match. Germline V lookup: CDR1 SGHRS, CDR2 YFSETQ. This chain's CDR3 is CACSQPGQGGQEQYF. The CDR3 DNA follows: TGCGCCTGCTCCCAGCCGGGACAGGGGGGACAGGAGCAGTACTTC. Looking up the rest from reference TRBV5-1 and TRBJ2-7 gives the full variable domain: KAGVTQTPRYLIKTRGQQVTLSCSPISGHRSVSWYQQTPGQGLQFLFEYFSETQRNKGNFPGRFSGRQFSNSRSEMNVSTLELGDSALYLCACSQPGQGGQEQYFGPGTRLTVT.

The chain joins TRBV7-9 to TRBJ2-2; D ambiguous. The CDR3 has 13 amino acids. Germline V CDR1 and CDR2: SEHNR, FQNEAQ (reference sequence). Trimming pared 2 bases from V and 5 bases from J, leaving 6 bases between. This chain's CDR3 is CASSLLSTGELFF. CDR3 in DNA: TGTGCCAGCAGCTTATTGTCGACCGGGGAGCTGTTTTTT. Full variable domain (missing parts from reference TRBV7-9 and TRBJ2-2): DTGVSQNPRHKITKRGQNVTFRCDPISEHNRLYWYRQTLGQGPEFLTYFQNEAQLEKSRLLSDRFSAERPKGSFSTLEIQRTEQGDSAMYLCASSLLSTGELFFGEGSRLTVL.

V gene TRBV5-1 combines with J gene TRBJ2-1; a possible D gene is TRBD1 (5 bases). This CDR3 contains 14 residues. V lost 2 bases to trimming and J lost 7 bases, with 13 bases between them. Germline V gene lookup returns CDR1 SGHRS and CDR2 YFSETQ. CDR3 region: CASSFSTRDNEQFF. CDR3 DNA: TGCGCCAGCAGCTTCTCTACCAGGGATAATGAGCAGTTCTTC.

In the case of this clone: A read error may produce the germline difference seen at one junction end. The chain joins TRBV7-9 to TRBJ2-3; no clear D gene. The V gene's germline CDR1 is SEHNR and CDR2 FQNEAQ (reference sequence). This CDR3 comprises 16 residues. The CDR3 sequence: CASNLEIIRVQDTQYF. The DNA for the CDR3 is TGTGCCAGCAACTTAGAGATCATAAGAGTCCAAGATACGCAGTATTTT.

The count of this clone is one. The J gene is TRBJ2-5, the V gene TRBV2, with 9 bases aligning to TRBD1. Germline V gene sequence: CDR1 SNHLY, CDR2 FYNNEI. The CDR3 runs to 18 residues. The V and J ends lost 6 bases and 0 bases, in that order; junction bases with no gene match: 14. The CDR3 loop reads CASRDGSSGTGNQETQYF. In DNA form, the CDR3 reads TGTGCCAGCAGAGACGGGTCCTCCGGGACAGGGAACCAAGAGACCCAGTACTTC.

The J gene is TRBJ1-4, the V gene TRBV25-1; the D gene is possibly TRBD1 (6 bases). Trimming pared 1 base from V and 7 bases from J, leaving 13 bases between. Germline assignment: CDR1 MGHDK and CDR2 SYGVNS. The CDR3 consists of 15 residues. CDR3 protein: CASSESQGMVEKLFF. CDR3 coding DNA: TGTGCCAGCAGTGAATCCCAGGGGATGGTTGAAAAACTGTTTTTT.

The V call is TRBV5-6, the J call TRBJ1-2, with no clear D. The germline V and J ends were trimmed by 1 base and 6 bases, with 19 bases remaining between them. CDR1 and CDR2 from the germline V gene are SGHDT and YYEEEE. This CDR3 spans 16 amino acids. CDR3 in DNA: TGTGCCAGCAGCTTGAGAATACGCCAGGCCCCCAATGGCTACACCTTC. Protein: CASSLRIRQAPNGYTF.

This chain links TRBV27 with TRBJ1-5; 9 positions match TRBD1. Germline CDR1 and CDR2: MNHEY and SMNVEV (reference sequence). The CDR3 is made up of 15 amino acids. The junction had 3 bases not matched to a gene; V was cut back by 3 bases and J by 3 bases. This CDR3 is CASSFLQGANQPQHF. The CDR3 region has the DNA TGTGCCAGCAGTTTTTTACAGGGGGCCAATCAGCCCCAGCATTTT.

V usage is TRBV6-1 and J usage is TRBJ2-2; 7 nucleotides line up with TRBD2. CDR1 MNHNS and CDR2 SASEGT come from the germline V gene. J gave up 3 bases and V 3 bases, and 4 bases lay outside the gene matches. This CDR3 has 15 amino acids. The CDR3 nucleotides read TGTGCCAGCAGTGATGGAAGCGGGGACACCGGGGAGCTGTTTTTT. It is translated as CASSDGSGDTGELFF.

The CDR3 loop is CSVETVTEAFF. The CDR3 DNA sequence: TGCAGCGTTGAGACAGTAACTGAAGCTTTCTTT. V and J are TRBV29-1 and TRBJ1-1; weak D call: TRBD1 (5 bases). The V gene's germline CDR1 is SQVTM and CDR2 ANQGSEA. V dropped 3 bases and J dropped 5 bases, with 7 bases sitting between them. This CDR3 region has 11 residues.

This chain connects TRBV6-5 to TRBJ2-3; D unresolved. The CDR3 spans 15 residues. The V and J ends lost 0 bases and 0 bases respectively, with 7 bases between them. CDR1 and CDR2 (germline): MNHEY, SVGAGI. The CDR3 DNA follows: TGTGCCAGCAGTTACTCGTGGCAGAGCACAGATACGCAGTATTTT. This gives the protein CASSYSWQSTDTQYF.

This clone was seen a single time. This chain uses TRBV18 with TRBJ2-7, with 7 bases fitting TRBD2. The CDR3 is 14 residues long. CDR1 and CDR2 (germline): KGHSH, LQKENI. Germline trimming cut 3 bases from V and 2 bases from J; bases unmatched to any gene: 4. Written as DNA, the CDR3 is TGTGCCAGCTCACCTCCGGGACTACCCTACGAGCAGTACTTC. Translation: CASSPPGLPYEQYF.

This chain connects TRBV5-1 to TRBJ2-2; D not resolved. Germline V CDR1 and CDR2: SGHRS, YFSETQ. The CDR3 covers 13 residues. Trimming stripped 7 bases from V and 0 bases from J, with 7 bases between. The CDR3 protein is CASCRSNTGELFF. CDR3 nucleotides: TGCGCCAGCTGCAGATCGAACACCGGGGAGCTGTTTTTT. The full variable domain, in which reference TRBV5-1 and TRBJ2-2 provide the parts outside the CDR3, is KAGVTQTPRYLIKTRGQQVTLSCSPISGHRSVSWYQQTPGQGLQFLFEYFSETQRNKGNFPGRFSGRQFSNSRSEMNVSTLELGDSALYLCASCRSNTGELFFGEGSRLTVL.